This T cell receptor beta chain was obtained from a study of blood T cell repertoires in COVID-19. Study overall: COVID-19 samples from acute and convalescent phases originated in the United States, Italy and Spain. Sample material is recorded as cDNA or gDNA derived from T cells, B-cell-depleted T cells, or PBMCs.

The CDR3 spans 15 residues. Germline V lookup: CDR1 SGHNT, CDR2 YENEEA. Trimming cost V 3 bases and J 7 bases, with 16 bases left between them. Original processing notes: The authors estimated nucleated cell counts from reference gene primer amplification. Method: immunoSEQ multiplex PCR; TCRdb's copy keeps in-frame clones and lacks some. The V and J calls and the clone size are those of that table, but D and trimming were determined from the DNA. The sample holds tens of thousands of clones; around 83% are singletons and the top ten take approximately 8.4%. This TCR came from a human donor in a cohort sampled during active COVID-19. Sequenced input: peripheral blood. The J gene is TRBJ2-1, the V gene TRBV11-3; D is possibly TRBD2 (7 bases). The CDR3 protein is CASSFMRGGENEQFF. The CDR3 region has the DNA TGTGCCAGCAGCTTTATGAGGGGGGGCGAGAATGAGCAGTTCTTC.